This T cell receptor (beta chain) was sequenced in a study of shared T cell receptors in the human thymus. With 1 base removed from V and 0 bases from J, the gap between germline ends came to 9 bases. The CDR3 has 16 residues. Looked up from germline, CDR1 is LGHNA and CDR2 is YSLEER. Sequencing used immunoSEQ multiplex PCR; TCRdb keeps in-frame clones, though not all of them. The sample includes 630,000 or so clones, about 87% of them seen just once. This same sample was also taken into another study, of human thymus T cells. As reported in that work: Donors were healthy Finnish babies undergoing corrective operations for congenital heart defects. Thymic tissue was derived from resections collected during corrective heart surgery. Within thymic and blood repertoires, V and J gene usage appeared to be biased. Thymic repertoires of unrelated individuals were reported in related research to overlap highly.

This chain links TRBV4-3 with TRBJ1-4; no definite D call. The TCR was taken from a boy under three years old with a congenital heart defect. The sample was thymocytes. CDR3 sequence: CASSQGRPATNEKLFF. The DNA for the CDR3 is TGCGCCAGCAGCCAAGGGAGGCCTGCAACTAATGAAAAACTGTTTTTT.